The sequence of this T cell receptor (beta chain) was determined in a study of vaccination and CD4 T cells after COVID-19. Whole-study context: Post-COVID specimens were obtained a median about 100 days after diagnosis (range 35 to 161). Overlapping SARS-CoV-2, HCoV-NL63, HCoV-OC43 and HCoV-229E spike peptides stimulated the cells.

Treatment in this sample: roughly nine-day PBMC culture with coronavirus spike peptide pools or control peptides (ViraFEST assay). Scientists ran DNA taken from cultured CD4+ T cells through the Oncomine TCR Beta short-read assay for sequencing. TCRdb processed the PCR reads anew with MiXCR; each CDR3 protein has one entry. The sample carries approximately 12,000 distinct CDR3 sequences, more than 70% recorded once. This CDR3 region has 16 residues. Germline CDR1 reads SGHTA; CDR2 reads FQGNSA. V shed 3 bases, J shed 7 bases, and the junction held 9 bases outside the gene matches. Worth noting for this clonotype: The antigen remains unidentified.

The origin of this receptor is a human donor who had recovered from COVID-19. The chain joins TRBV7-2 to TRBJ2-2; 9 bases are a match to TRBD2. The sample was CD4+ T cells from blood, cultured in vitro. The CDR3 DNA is TGTGCCAGCAGCTTTCGACCACTAGCGGGCGTCGGGGAGCTGTTTTTT. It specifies CASSFRPLAGVGELFF.